This T cell receptor beta chain was identified in a study of cytomegalovirus exposure and HLA in healthy donors. Sequencing was performed with immunoSEQ multiplex PCR; in TCRdb, only in-frame clones are kept and a portion is missing. The table has nearly 200,000 clones, 75% to 85% seen once. This CDR3 region has 12 residues. Between the trimmed V and J ends, which lost 7 bases and 7 bases, there was a span of 13 bases. In germline, CDR1 is LNHDA, CDR2 SQIVND (reference sequence). This receptor was obtained from a woman aged 25 to 39 in good health and CMV-seropositive. J is TRBJ1-1 and V is TRBV19; no clear D. The sample comprised PBMCs. The CDR3 sequence: CASTNPGSEAFF. CDR3 bases: TGTGCCAGTACAAATCCAGGAAGTGAAGCTTTCTTT.